The present TCR beta chain was sequenced within a study of T cells in Graves' hyperthyroidism and ophthalmopathy. On the study more broadly: The blood sample was taken at first diagnosis, before treatment began.

The CDR3 runs 16 residues. Looked up from germline, CDR1 is SNHLY and CDR2 is FYNNEI. Trimming left V 6 bases short and J 2 bases short, with 17 bases between. Using RNA transcripts as the source, TCR beta CDR3 regions were amplified. The HTBI set primed first-round TCR CDR3 RT-PCR. Each CDR3 protein is one row after TCRdb ran MiXCR on the multiplex PCR reads. The sample includes about 340,000 distinct CDR3 sequences, over 20% of them seen just once. No progression to ophthalmopathy during 18 months of follow-up defined stable disease. The diagnoses drew upon clinical symptoms, serum thyroxine and TRAb, thyroid ultrasound and orbital computed tomography. This clonotype came up many times.

This TCR was sampled from a woman aged 45-65 years with Graves' hyperthyroidism. The sequenced sample was blood. The chain carries TRBV2 and TRBJ1-5, with D hard to call. The CDR3 protein is CASSPGGQPGNQPQHF. The CDR3 nucleotides read TGTGCCAGCAGCCCCGGTGGGCAGCCGGGCAATCAGCCCCAGCATTTT.